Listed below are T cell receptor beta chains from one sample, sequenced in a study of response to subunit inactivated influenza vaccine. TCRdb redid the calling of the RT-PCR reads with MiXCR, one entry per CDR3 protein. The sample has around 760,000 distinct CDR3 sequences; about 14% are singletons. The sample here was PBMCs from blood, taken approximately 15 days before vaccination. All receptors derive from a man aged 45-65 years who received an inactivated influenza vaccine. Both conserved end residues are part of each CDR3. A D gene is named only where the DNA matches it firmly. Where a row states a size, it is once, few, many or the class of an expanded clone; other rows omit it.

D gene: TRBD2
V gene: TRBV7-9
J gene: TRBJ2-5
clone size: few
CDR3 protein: CASSLAAGSGRETQYF
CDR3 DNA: TGTGCCAGCAGCTTAGCCGCCGGTAGCGGGAGGGAGACCCAGTACTTC

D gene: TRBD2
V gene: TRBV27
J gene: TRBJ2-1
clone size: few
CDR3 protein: CASSLLDYRGVNEQFF
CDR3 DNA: TGTGCCAGCAGTTTATTGGACTACCGGGGGGTCAATGAGCAGTTCTTC

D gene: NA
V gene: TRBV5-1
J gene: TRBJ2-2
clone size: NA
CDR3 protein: CASSLAPASVNTGELFF
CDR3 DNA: TGCGCCAGCAGCTTGGCGCCGGCTAGCGTGAACACCGGGGAGCTGTTTTTT

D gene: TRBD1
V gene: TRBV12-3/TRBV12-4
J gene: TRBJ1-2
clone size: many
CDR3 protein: CASTTSGTGVYGYTF
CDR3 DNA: TGTGCCAGCACGACAAGTGGGACAGGGGTCTATGGCTACACCTTC

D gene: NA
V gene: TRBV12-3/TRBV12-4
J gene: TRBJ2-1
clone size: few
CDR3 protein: CASSLVRNNEQFF
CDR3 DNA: TGTGCCAGCAGTTTAGTTCGAAACAATGAGCAGTTCTTC

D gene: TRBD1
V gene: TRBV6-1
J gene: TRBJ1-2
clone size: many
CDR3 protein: CASNAQGARGYTF
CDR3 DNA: TGTGCCAGCAACGCACAGGGGGCGCGGGGCTACACCTTC

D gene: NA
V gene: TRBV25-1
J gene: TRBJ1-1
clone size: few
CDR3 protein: CASSPTRVGEAFF
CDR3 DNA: TGTGCCAGCAGTCCAACCCGGGTAGGTGAAGCTTTCTTT

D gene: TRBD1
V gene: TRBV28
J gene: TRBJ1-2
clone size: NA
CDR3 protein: CASSLQGVGSYGYTF
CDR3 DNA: TGTGCCAGCAGTCTTCAGGGGGTAGGGAGCTATGGCTACACCTTC

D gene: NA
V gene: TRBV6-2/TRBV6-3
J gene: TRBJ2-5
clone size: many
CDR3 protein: CASSYLGVQETQYF
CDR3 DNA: TGTGCCAGCAGTTATCTTGGGGTCCAAGAGACCCAGTACTTC

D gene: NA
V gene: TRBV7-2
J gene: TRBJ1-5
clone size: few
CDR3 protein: CASSFSAGRNQPQHF
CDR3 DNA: TGTGCCAGCAGCTTCTCGGCAGGGCGCAATCAGCCCCAGCATTTT

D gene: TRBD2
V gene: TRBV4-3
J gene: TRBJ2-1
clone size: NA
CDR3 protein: CASSQVGTSGEQFF
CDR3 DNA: TGCGCCAGCAGCCAAGTTGGGACTAGCGGTGAGCAGTTCTTC

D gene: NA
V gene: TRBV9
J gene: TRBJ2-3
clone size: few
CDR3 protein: CASSVESDTQYF
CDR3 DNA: TGTGCCAGCAGCGTAGAGTCAGATACGCAGTATTTT

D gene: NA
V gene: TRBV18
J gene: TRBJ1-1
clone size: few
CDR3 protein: CASSPDPLRTEAFF
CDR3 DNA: TGTGCCAGCTCACCTGATCCCCTGAGGACTGAAGCTTTCTTT

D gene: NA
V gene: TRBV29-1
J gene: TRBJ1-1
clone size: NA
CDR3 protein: CSVEEGGNTEAFF
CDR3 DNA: TGCAGCGTTGAAGAGGGGGGAAACACTGAAGCTTTCTTT

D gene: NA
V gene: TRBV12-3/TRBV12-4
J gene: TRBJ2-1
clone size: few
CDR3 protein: CASTPAGFYNEQFF
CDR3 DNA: TGTGCCAGCACCCCAGCGGGTTTTTACAATGAGCAGTTCTTC

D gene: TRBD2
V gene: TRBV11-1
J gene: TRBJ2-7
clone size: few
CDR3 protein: CASSSSPGLAGGPKPYEQYF
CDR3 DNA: TGTGCCAGCAGCTCATCCCCCGGACTAGCGGGAGGCCCCAAACCCTACGAGCAGTACTTC

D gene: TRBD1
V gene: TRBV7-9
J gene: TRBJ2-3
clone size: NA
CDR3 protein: CASSLGDRAQYF
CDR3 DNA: TGTGCCAGCAGCTTAGGGGACAGAGCGCAGTATTTT

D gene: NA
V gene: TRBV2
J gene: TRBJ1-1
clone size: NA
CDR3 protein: CASSIHRNTEAFF
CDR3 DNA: TGTGCCAGCAGTATACATCGGAACACTGAAGCTTTCTTT

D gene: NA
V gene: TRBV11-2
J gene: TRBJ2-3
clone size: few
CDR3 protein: CASSFLIVSTDTQYF
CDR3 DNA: TGTGCCAGCAGTTTTTTAATCGTTAGCACAGATACGCAGTATTTT

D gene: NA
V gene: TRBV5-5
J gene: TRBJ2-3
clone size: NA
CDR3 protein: CASSLADRSDTQYF
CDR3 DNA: TGTGCCAGCAGCTTGGCTGACAGGAGTGATACGCAGTATTTT

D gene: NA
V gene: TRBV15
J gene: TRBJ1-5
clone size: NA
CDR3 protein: CATSRGQVGQPQHF
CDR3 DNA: TGTGCCACCAGCAGAGGACAGGTGGGTCAGCCCCAGCATTTT

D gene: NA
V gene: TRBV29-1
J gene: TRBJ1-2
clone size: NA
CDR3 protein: CSVVTGTHYGYTF
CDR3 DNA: TGCAGCGTTGTCACAGGGACCCACTATGGCTACACCTTC

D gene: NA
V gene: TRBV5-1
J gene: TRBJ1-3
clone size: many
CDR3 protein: CASSLGPAFYGNTIYF
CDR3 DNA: TGCGCCAGCAGCTTGGGGCCAGCTTTCTATGGAAACACCATATATTTT

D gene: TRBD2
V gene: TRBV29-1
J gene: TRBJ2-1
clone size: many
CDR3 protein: CSVGGTILSSSGWYEQFF
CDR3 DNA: TGCAGCGTTGGGGGCACCATCCTGAGTTCTAGCGGGTGGTATGAGCAGTTCTTC

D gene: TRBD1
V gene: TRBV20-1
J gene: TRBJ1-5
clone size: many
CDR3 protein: CSASGTGVLYSDQPQHF
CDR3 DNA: TGCAGTGCTAGCGGTACAGGGGTCCTCTATAGCGATCAGCCCCAGCATTTT

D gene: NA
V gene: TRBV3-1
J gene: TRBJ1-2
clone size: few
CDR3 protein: CASSREGDGYTF
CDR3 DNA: TGTGCCAGCAGCCGAGAAGGGGATGGCTACACCTTC

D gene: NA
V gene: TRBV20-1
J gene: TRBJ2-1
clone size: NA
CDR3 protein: CSAREVIGAHEQFF
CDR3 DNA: TGCAGTGCTAGAGAGGTGATTGGGGCCCATGAGCAGTTCTTC

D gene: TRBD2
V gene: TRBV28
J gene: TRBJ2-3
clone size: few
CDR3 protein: CASSLDLTGKGPRTSGSPDTQYF
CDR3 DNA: TGTGCCAGCAGTTTAGATTTGACAGGAAAAGGTCCCCGGACTAGCGGGAGCCCAGATACGCAGTATTTT

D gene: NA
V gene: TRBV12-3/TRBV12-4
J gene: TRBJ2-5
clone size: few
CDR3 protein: CASSPFGTGQETQYF
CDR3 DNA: TGTGCCAGCAGCCCCTTCGGGACGGGCCAAGAGACCCAGTACTTC

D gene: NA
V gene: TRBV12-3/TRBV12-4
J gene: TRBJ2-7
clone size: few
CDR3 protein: CASMGGVYEQYF
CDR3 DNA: TGTGCCAGCATGGGGGGCGTCTACGAGCAGTACTTC

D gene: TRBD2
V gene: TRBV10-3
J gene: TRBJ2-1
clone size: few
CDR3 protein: CAIGTGLAVDEQFF
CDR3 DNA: TGTGCCATCGGGACGGGACTAGCGGTCGATGAGCAGTTCTTC

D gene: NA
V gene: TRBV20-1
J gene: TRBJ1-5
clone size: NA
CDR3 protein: CSASRSSGGNQPQHF
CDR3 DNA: TGCAGTGCTAGTAGGTCGTCTGGGGGCAATCAGCCCCAGCATTTT

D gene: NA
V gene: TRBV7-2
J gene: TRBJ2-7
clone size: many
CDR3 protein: CASSSQYYEQYF
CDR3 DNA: TGTGCCAGCAGCTCCCAGTACTACGAGCAGTACTTC

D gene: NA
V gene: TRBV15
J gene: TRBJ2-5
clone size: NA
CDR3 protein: CATSRGISLDTQETQYF
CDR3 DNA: TGTGCCACCAGCAGGGGGATATCACTAGACACACAAGAGACCCAGTACTTC

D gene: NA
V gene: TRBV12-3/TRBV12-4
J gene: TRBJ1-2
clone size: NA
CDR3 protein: CASSLAGGHGYTF
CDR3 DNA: TGTGCCAGCAGTTTAGCGGGGGGGCATGGCTACACCTTC

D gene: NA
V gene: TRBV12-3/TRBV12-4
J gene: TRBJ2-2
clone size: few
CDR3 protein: CASTGSPGELFF
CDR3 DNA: TGTGCCAGCACAGGCTCGCCCGGGGAGCTGTTTTTT

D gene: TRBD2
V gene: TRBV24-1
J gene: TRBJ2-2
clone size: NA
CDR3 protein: CATSDLGLAGSGELFF
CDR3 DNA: TGTGCCACCAGTGACCTGGGACTAGCGGGATCGGGGGAGCTGTTTTTT

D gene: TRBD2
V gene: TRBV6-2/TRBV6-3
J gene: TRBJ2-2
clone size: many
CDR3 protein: CASSQAGERDTGELFF
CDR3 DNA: TGTGCCAGCAGTCAGGCGGGGGAGAGGGACACCGGGGAGCTGTTTTTT

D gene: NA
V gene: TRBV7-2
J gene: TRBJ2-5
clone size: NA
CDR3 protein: CASSLDSTIVETQYF
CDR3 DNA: TGTGCCAGCAGCTTAGATAGTACCATTGTGGAGACCCAGTACTTC

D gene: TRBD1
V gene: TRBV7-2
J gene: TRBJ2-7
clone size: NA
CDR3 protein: CASSLAGTGRNEQYF
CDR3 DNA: TGTGCCAGCAGCTTAGCTGGGACAGGGAGGAACGAGCAGTACTTC